The T cell receptor (beta chain) under discussion was sequenced for a study of identifying expanded T cells in peripheral blood. Overall study results and limits: Variance in clone template counts between roughly 2-week samples significantly increased with total template count across all healthy donors. Technical replicates showed 0.9 to 1.5 changed clones; about 2 weeks about 16.4; four weeks 19.

Clones were read by immunoSEQ multiplex PCR, and TCRdb kept only the in-frame ones, dropping some. The table records 100,000 or so clones, 80% to 90% of them present only once. For this clone: The antigen remains undetermined.

Healthy donors had no documented immune events, such as infections, while sampled. CDR1 is LGHNT, CDR2 FRNRAP, per germline. Unmatched junction bases numbered 4, after V lost 1 base and J lost 11 bases. The CDR3 is made up of 14 amino acids. The chain recombines TRBV12-5 with TRBJ2-3; TRBD2 agrees at 12 bases. The specimen was blood. This sequence originates from a person between 18 and 69 years old in good health. The CDR3 nucleotides are TGTGCTAGTGGTTTGGCCGGACTAGCGGGAATGCAGTATTTT. Amino acid sequence: CASGLAGLAGMQYF.